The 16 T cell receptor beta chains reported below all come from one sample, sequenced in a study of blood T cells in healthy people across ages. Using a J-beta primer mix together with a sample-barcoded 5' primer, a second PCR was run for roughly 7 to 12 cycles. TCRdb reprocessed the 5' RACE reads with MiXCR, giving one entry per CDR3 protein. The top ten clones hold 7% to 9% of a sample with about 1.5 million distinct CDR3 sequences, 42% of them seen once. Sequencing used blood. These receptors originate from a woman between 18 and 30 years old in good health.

The CDR3 DNA follows: TGTGCCAGCAGCCCCAGACTAGCGGGGGCCTACAATGAGCAGTACTTC. Its protein product is CASSPRLAGAYNEQYF. The rearrangement joins TRBV7-3 to TRBJ2-1, with TRBD2 matching over 12 bases. The J call may be faulty, since TRBJ2-7 better matches the DNA end. This CDR3 spans 16 amino acids. Germline loops: CDR1 SGHTA, CDR2 FQGTGA.

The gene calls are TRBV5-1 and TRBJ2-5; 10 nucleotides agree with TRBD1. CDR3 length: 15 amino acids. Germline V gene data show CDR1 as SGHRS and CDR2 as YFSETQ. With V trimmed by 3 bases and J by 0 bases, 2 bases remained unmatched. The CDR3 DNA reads TGCGCCAGCAGCTCGGGACAGGGGAACCAAGAGACCCAGTACTTC. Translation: CASSSGQGNQETQYF.

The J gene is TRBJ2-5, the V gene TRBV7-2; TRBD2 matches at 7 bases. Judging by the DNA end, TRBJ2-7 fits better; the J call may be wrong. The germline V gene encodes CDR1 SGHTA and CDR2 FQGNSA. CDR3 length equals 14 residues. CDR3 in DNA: TGTGCCAGCAGCTTAGAAGAGGGAGGGCTCGAGCAGTACTTC. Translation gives CASSLEEGGLEQYF.

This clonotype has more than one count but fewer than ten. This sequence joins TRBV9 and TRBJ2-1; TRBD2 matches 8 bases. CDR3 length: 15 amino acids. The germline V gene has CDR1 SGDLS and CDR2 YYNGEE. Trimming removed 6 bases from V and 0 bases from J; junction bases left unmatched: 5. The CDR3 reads CASTTSGSSYNEQFF. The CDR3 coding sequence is TGTGCCAGCACAACCAGCGGGAGCTCCTACAATGAGCAGTTCTTC.

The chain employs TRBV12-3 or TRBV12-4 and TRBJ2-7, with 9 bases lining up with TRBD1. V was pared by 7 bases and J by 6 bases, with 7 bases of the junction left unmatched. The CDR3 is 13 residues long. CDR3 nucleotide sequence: TGTGCCAGCACCAGGGACAGGGAGAGCGAGCAGTACTTC. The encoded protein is CASTRDRESEQYF.

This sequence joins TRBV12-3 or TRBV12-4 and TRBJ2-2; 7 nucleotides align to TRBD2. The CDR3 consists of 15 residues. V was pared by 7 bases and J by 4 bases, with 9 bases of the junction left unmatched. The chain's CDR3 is CASTTWWGGTGELFF. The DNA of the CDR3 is TGTGCCAGCACTACCTGGTGGGGGGGCACCGGGGAGCTGTTTTTT.

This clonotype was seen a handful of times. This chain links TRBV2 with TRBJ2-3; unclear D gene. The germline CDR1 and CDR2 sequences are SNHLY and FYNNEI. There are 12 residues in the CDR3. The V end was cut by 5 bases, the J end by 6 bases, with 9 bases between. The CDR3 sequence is CASSRALDTQYF. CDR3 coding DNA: TGTGCCAGCAGTAGGGCATTGGATACGCAGTATTTT.

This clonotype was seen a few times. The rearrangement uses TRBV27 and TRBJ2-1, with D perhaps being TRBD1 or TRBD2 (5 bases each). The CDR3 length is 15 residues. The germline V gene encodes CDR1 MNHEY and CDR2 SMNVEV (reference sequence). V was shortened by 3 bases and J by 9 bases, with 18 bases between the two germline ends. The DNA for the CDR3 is TGTGCCAGCAGTTTGGGGCATGCAGGTGGAGGTGAGCAGTTCTTC. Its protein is CASSLGHAGGGEQFF.

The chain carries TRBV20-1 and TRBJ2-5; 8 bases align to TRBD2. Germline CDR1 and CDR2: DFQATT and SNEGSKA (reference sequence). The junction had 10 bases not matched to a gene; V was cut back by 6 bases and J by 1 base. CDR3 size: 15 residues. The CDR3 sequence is CSAPSLAGAQETQYF. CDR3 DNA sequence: TGCAGTGCCCCCTCTCTAGCGGGTGCCCAAGAGACCCAGTACTTC.

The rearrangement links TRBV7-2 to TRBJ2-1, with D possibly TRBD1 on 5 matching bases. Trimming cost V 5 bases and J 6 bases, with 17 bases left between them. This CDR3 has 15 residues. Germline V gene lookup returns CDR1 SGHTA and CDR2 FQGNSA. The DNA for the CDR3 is TGTGCCAGCAGCCTTTCTAGGGGTATGGCCAATGAGCAGTTCTTC. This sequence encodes CASSLSRGMANEQFF.

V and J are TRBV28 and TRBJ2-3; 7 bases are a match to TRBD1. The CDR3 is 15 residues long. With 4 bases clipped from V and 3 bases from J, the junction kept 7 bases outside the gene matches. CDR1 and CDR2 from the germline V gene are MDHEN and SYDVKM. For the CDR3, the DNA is TGTGCCAGCAGTTCAAACAGGGGCATGACAGATACGCAGTATTTT. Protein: CASSSNRGMTDTQYF. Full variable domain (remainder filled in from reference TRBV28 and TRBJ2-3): DVKVTQSSRYLVKRTGEKVFLECVQDMDHENMFWYRQDPGLGLRLIYFSYDVKMKEKGDIPEGYSVSREKKERFSLILESASTNQTSMYLCASSSNRGMTDTQYFGPGTRLTVL.

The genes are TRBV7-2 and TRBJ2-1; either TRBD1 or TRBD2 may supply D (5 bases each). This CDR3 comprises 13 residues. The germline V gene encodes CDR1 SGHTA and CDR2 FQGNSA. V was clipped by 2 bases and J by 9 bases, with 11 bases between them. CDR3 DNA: TGTGCCAGCAGCTTAATGGGGGATGGTGAGCAGTTCTTC. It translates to CASSLMGDGEQFF.

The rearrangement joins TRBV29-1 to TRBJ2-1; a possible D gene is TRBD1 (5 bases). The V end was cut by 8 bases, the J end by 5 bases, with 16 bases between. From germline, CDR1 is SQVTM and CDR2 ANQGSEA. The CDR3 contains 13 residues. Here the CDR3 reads CSSHRQRDNEQFF. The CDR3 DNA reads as TGCAGCTCCCATCGACAGAGAGACAATGAGCAGTTCTTC.

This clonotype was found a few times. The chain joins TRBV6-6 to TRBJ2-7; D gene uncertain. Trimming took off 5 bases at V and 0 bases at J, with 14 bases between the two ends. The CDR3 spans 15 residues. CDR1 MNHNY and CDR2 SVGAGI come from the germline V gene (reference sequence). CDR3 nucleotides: TGTGCCAGCAGTAGTCTAGGAACTACCTCCTACGAGCAGTACTTC. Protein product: CASSSLGTTSYEQYF.

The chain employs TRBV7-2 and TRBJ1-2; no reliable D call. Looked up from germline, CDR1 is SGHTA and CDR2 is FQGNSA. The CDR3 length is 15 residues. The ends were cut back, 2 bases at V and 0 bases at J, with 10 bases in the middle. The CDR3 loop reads CASSLTSRTNYGYTF. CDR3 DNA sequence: TGTGCCAGCAGCTTAACCTCCAGGACTAACTATGGCTACACCTTC.

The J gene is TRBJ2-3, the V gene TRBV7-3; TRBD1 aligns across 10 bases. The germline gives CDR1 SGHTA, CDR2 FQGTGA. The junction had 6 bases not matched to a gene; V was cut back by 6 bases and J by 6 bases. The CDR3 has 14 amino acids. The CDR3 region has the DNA TGTGCCAGCAGTTTTGGGACAGGGGCGGATACGCAGTATTTT. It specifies CASSFGTGADTQYF.